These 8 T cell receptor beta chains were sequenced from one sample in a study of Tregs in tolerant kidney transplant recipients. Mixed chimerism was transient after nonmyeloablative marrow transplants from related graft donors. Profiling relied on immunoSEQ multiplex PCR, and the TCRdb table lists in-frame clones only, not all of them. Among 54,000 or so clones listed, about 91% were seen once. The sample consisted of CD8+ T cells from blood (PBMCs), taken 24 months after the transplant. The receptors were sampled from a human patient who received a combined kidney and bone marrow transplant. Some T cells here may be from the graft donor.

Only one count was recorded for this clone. Written as DNA, the CDR3 is TGTGCCAGCAGTGCTAGCGGGGGAGGGGAGACCCAGTACTTC. Translation: CASSASGGGETQYF. The chain carries TRBV25-1 and TRBJ2-5; 10 bases line up with TRBD2. CDR3 length: 14 amino acids. V shed 4 bases and J 5 bases; nucleotides not matched to a gene: 4. CDR1 MGHDK and CDR2 SYGVNS come from the germline V gene.

The CDR3 DNA sequence: TGTGCCAGCAGCTTAGCAGGTGGGGGCGTTGGCTACACCTTC. Protein product: CASSLAGGGVGYTF. The chain links TRBV7-6 to TRBJ1-2; D possibly corresponds to TRBD1 (6 bases). Trimming took off 0 bases at V and 7 bases at J, with 12 bases between the two ends. The germline CDR1 and CDR2 sequences are SGHVS and FNYEAQ. The CDR3 loop spans 14 amino acids.

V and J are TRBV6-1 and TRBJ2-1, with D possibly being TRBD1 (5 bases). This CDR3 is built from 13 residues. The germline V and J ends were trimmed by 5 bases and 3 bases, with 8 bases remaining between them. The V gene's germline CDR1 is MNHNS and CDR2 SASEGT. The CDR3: CASSQDNYNEQFF. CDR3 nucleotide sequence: TGTGCCAGCAGTCAGGACAACTACAATGAGCAGTTCTTC.

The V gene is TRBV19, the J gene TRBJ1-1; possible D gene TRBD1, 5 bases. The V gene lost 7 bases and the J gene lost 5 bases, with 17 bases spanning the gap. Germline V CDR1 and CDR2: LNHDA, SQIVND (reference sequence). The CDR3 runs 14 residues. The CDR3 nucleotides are TGTGCCAGTAAAAAAGGGGCCCTGTGGACTGAAGCTTTCTTT. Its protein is CASKKGALWTEAFF.

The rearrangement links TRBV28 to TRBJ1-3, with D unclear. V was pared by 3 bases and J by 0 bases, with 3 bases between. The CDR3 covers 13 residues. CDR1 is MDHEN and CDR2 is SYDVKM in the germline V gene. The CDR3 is CASSFNSGNTIYF. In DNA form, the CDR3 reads TGTGCCAGCAGTTTTAACTCTGGAAACACCATATATTTT. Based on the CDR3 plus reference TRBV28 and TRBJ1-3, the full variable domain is DVKVTQSSRYLVKRTGEKVFLECVQDMDHENMFWYRQDPGLGLRLIYFSYDVKMKEKGDIPEGYSVSREKKERFSLILESASTNQTSMYLCASSFNSGNTIYFGEGSWLTVV.

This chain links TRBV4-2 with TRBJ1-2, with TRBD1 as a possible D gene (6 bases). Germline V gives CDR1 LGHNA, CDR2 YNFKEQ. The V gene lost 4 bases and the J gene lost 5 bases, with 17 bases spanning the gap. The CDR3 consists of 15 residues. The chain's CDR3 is CASSLDRILLYGYTF. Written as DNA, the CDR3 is TGTGCCAGCAGCCTAGACAGGATCCTCCTTTATGGCTACACCTTC.

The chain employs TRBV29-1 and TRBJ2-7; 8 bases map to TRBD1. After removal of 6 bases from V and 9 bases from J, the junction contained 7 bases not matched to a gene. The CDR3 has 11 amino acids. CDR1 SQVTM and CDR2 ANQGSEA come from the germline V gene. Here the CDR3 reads CSVRQGSWQYF. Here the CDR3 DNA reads TGCAGCGTGAGACAGGGGAGCTGGCAGTACTTC.

CDR3 sequence: CASSSTGHSYEQYF. In nucleotides, the CDR3 is TGTGCCAGCAGCTCAACGGGACACTCCTACGAGCAGTACTTC. The chain combines TRBV7-3 with TRBJ2-7; weak D call: TRBD1 (6 bases). V lost 4 bases and J lost 0, with 10 bases in between. The CDR3 extends over 14 amino acids. CDR1 SGHTA and CDR2 FQGTGA come from the germline V gene. Looking up the rest from reference TRBV7-3 and TRBJ2-7 gives the full variable domain: GAGVSQTPSNKVTEKGKYVELRCDPISGHTALYWYRQSLGQGPEFLIYFQGTGAADDSGLPNDRFFAVRPEGSVSTLKIQRTERGDSAVYLCASSSTGHSYEQYFGPGTRLTVT.